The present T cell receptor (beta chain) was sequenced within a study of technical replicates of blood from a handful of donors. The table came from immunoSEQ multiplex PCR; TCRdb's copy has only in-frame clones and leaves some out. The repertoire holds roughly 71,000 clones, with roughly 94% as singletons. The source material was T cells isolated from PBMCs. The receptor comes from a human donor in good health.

The CDR3 DNA reads TGTGCCAGCAGCTCCGGACAGACCTCTCTATATGGCTACACCTTC. Translating it yields CASSSGQTSLYGYTF. This sequence joins TRBV7-3 and TRBJ1-2, with D possibly matching TRBD1 (6 bases). Germline V lookup: CDR1 SGHTA, CDR2 FQGTGA. Between the trimmed V and J ends, which lost 4 bases and 5 bases, there was a span of 17 bases. This CDR3 is built from 15 residues.